Here is one TCR beta chain with its context. The antigen remains undetermined. These data are taken from a study of cytomegalovirus exposure and HLA in healthy donors. Regarding the study as a whole: The study flagged 150 to 200 TCR beta chains as cytomegalovirus-associated.

The data were produced by immunoSEQ multiplex PCR, yet TCRdb's version contains in-frame clones alone and is incomplete. In the table there are some 200,000 clones, more than 75% of which are singletons. CDR1 MNHEY and CDR2 SMNVEV come from the germline V gene (reference sequence). The CDR3 contains 14 residues. V dropped 2 bases and J dropped 7 bases, with 12 bases sitting between them. The rearrangement uses TRBV27 and TRBJ2-1; D is possibly TRBD1 (5 bases). Sequencing input: PBMCs. This TCR derives from a man under 40 in good health and CMV-seropositive. The CDR3 spells CASSLGPGQNEQFF. CDR3 in DNA: TGTGCCAGCAGTTTAGGTCCTGGACAAAATGAGCAGTTCTTC.